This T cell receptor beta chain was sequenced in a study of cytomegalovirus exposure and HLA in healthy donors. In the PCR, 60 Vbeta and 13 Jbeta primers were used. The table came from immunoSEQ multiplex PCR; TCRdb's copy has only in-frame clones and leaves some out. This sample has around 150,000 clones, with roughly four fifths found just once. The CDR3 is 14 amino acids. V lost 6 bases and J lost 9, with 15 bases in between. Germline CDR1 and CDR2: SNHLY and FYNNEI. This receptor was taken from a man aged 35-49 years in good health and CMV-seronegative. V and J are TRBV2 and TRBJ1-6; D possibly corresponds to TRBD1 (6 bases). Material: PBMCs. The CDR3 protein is CASRKGGETSPLHF. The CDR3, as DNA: TGTGCCAGCAGAAAAGGGGGGGAGACTTCACCCCTCCACTTT.